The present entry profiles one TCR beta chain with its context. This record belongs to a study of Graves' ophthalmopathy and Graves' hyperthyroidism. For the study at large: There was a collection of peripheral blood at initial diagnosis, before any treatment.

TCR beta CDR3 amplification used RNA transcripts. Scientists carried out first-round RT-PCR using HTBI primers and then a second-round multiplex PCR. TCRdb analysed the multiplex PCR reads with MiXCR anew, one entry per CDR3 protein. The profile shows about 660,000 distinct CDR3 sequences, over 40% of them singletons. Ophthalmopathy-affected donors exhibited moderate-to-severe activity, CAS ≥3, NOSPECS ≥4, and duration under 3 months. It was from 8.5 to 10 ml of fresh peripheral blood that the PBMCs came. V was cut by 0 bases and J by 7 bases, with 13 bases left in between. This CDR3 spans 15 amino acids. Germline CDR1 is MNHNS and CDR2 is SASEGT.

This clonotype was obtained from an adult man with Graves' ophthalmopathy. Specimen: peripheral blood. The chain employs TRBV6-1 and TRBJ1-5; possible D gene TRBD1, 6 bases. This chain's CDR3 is CASSEARTGSQPQHF. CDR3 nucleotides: TGTGCCAGCAGTGAAGCTCGAACAGGGTCGCAGCCCCAGCATTTT.